A single sample is the source of the 26 T cell receptor beta chains below, sequenced in a study of regulatory T cells in long-lasting Graves disease. Time point: newly diagnosed GD, antithyroid drugs for less than 3 months. PBMC RNA was the source of the TCR library. Investigators prepared the TCR beta libraries by applying iRepertoire HTBI primers and Arm-PCR of CDR3 regions. TCRdb reprocessed the multiplex PCR reads with MiXCR, giving one entry per CDR3 protein. The data contain around 360,000 distinct CDR3 sequences, around 15% of them singletons. This same sample was also taken into another study, of T cells in Graves' hyperthyroidism and ophthalmopathy.

Sample: peripheral blood mononuclear cells (PBMCs), taken at new diagnosis, from a patient treated with antithyroid drugs. These receptors were taken from a woman aged 18-29 years with Graves disease.

This clonotype was observed a handful of times. This sequence joins TRBV9 and TRBJ2-2; possibly TRBD2 for D (6 bases). The CDR3 is 13 amino acids. The V gene's germline CDR1 is SGDLS and CDR2 YYNGEE. V lost 10 bases and J 5 bases, leaving 15 bases between the germline ends. CDR3: CAAASGTTGELFF. CDR3 in DNA: TGTGCCGCGGCGTCGGGGACTACCGGGGAGCTGTTTTTT.

The table lists this clonotype with many counts. Here the CDR3 reads CASSLGPPTSGSSETQYF. DNA for the CDR3: TGTGCCAGCAGCTTAGGCCCCCCTACTAGCGGGAGTTCAGAGACCCAGTACTTC. The chain couples TRBV11-2 to TRBJ2-5; the match to TRBD2 covers 11 bases. The germline CDR1 and CDR2 sequences are SGHAT and FQNNGV. V lost 1 base and J lost 4; bases outside the gene matches: 11. The CDR3 is made up of 18 amino acids. Full variable domain (missing parts from reference TRBV11-2 and TRBJ2-5): EAGVAQSPRYKIIEKRQSVAFWCNPISGHATLYWYQQILGQGPKLLIQFQNNGVVDDSQLPKDRFSAERLKGVDSTLKIQPAKLEDSAVYLCASSLGPPTSGSSETQYFGPGTRLLVL.

The chain uses TRBV9 and TRBJ1-3; 7 nucleotides align to TRBD1. V lost 4 bases to trimming and J lost 2 bases; unmatched junction nucleotides: 9. The CDR3 is 16 amino acids. From germline, CDR1 is SGDLS and CDR2 YYNGEE. CDR3 in amino acids: CASSFRTGVAGNTIYF. CDR3 DNA: TGTGCCAGCAGCTTCCGGACAGGAGTCGCTGGAAACACCATATATTTT. The whole variable domain, filled in from reference TRBV9 and TRBJ1-3, reads DSGVTQTPKHLITATGQRVTLRCSPRSGDLSVYWYQQSLDQGLQFLIQYYNGEERAKGNILERFSAQQFPDLHSELNLSSLELGDSALYFCASSFRTGVAGNTIYFGEGSWLTVV.

This clonotype occurred many times. V and J are TRBV20-1 and TRBJ2-3; D unclear. CDR3 length: 14 amino acids. The germline V gene encodes CDR1 DFQATT and CDR2 SNEGSKA (reference sequence). CDR3 loop: CSASGPGHTDTQYF. CDR3 bases: TGCAGCGCATCCGGGCCCGGTCACACAGATACGCAGTATTTT.

The CDR3 coding sequence is TGTGCCAGCAGCGCCTACAGGGGATCCTACGAGCAGTACTTC. Protein: CASSAYRGSYEQYF. The rearrangement joins TRBV28 to TRBJ2-7, with 7 nucleotides matching TRBD1. CDR1 and CDR2 from the germline V gene are MDHEN and SYDVKM. V gave up 6 bases and J gave up 1 base; unmatched junction bases: 6. The CDR3 is made up of 14 amino acids. Combining the CDR3 with reference TRBV28 and TRBJ2-7 gives the whole variable domain DVKVTQSSRYLVKRTGEKVFLECVQDMDHENMFWYRQDPGLGLRLIYFSYDVKMKEKGDIPEGYSVSREKKERFSLILESASTNQTSMYLCASSAYRGSYEQYFGPGTRLTVT.

Many counts were recorded for this clonotype. This chain uses TRBV11-2 with TRBJ2-3, with D possibly being TRBD2 (5 bases). The CDR3 runs to 14 residues. Trimming cost V 1 base and J 4 bases, with 9 bases left between them. The germline V gene encodes CDR1 SGHAT and CDR2 FQNNGV. The CDR3 nucleotides read TGTGCCAGCAGCTTAGCAGGAGGTCCAGATACGCAGTATTTT. Translation: CASSLAGGPDTQYF.

This clonotype occurred many times. The gene calls are TRBV5-1 and TRBJ2-7; 13 bases fit TRBD2. CDR1 and CDR2 (germline): SGHRS, YFSETQ. The CDR3 loop spans 15 amino acids. With 2 bases clipped from V and 6 bases from J, the junction kept 5 bases outside the gene matches. The CDR3 sequence: CASSFTSGGGREQYF. CDR3 bases: TGCGCCAGCAGCTTTACTAGCGGGGGGGGCCGCGAGCAGTACTTC.

This clonotype was seen once. A read error may explain this, as a much larger clone is one base away. This chain uses TRBV19 with TRBJ1-5; 9 nucleotides match TRBD1. CDR3 length equals 15 residues. Germline CDR1 is LNHDA and CDR2 is SQIVND (reference sequence). CDR3 region: CASSPSTGGTQPPHF. Here the CDR3 DNA reads TGTGCCAGTAGTCCCTCCACAGGGGGCACTCAGCCCCCGCATTTT.

The chain recombines TRBV5-1 with TRBJ1-4; D ambiguous. Germline lookup yields CDR1 SGHRS and CDR2 YFSETQ. The CDR3 consists of 15 residues. V was clipped by 2 bases and J by 5 bases, with 13 bases between them. CDR3 sequence: CASSLGPTSNEKLFF. In DNA, the CDR3 is TGCGCCAGCAGCTTAGGGCCTACCAGCAATGAAAAACTGTTTTTT.

This clonotype has at least ten counts. This chain joins TRBV7-9 and TRBJ2-5; either TRBD1 or TRBD2 may fit D (6 bases each). CDR1 is SEHNR and CDR2 is FQNEAQ in the germline V gene (reference sequence). The CDR3 runs to 13 residues. The germline V and J ends were trimmed by 6 bases and 4 bases, with 12 bases remaining between them. The CDR3 DNA is TGTGCCAGCAGTCAAGGAGGGGGAGAGACCCAGTACTTC. Translation: CASSQGGGETQYF.

This clonotype has just a few counts. The chain links TRBV2 to TRBJ2-1, with no clear D. Trimming removed 1 base at V and 4 bases at J, with 8 bases between. Germline CDR1 is SNHLY and CDR2 is FYNNEI. The length of the CDR3 is 14 residues. The CDR3 sequence: CASSEGLGYNEQFF. For the CDR3, the DNA is TGTGCCAGCAGTGAAGGCTTGGGATACAATGAGCAGTTCTTC.

This clonotype was seen a few times. The CDR3 here is CASSQAPPTGNQPQHF. In DNA, the CDR3 is TGTGCCAGCAGCCAAGCCCCCCCGACGGGCAATCAGCCCCAGCATTTT. This chain uses TRBV7-6 with TRBJ1-5; D remains ambiguous. Germline V gene lookup returns CDR1 SGHVS and CDR2 FNYEAQ. CDR3 size: 16 residues. The V gene lost 5 bases and the J gene lost 2 bases, with 16 bases spanning the gap.

Note on this clonotype: One end of the junction does not line up with germline, which may come from a read error. The chain recombines TRBV6-5 with TRBJ1-2, with D perhaps TRBD1 (6 bases). This CDR3 spans 15 amino acids. CDR1 is MNHEY and CDR2 is SVGAGI in the germline V gene. The CDR3 spells CTSSYSTLGAWGYAF. The CDR3 DNA is TGTACCAGCAGTTACTCGACCCTGGGGGCCTGGGGCTACGCCTTC.

This clonotype has a count of ten or more. The chain has TRBV3-1 and TRBJ2-3, with 7 bases matching TRBD1. The CDR3 extends over 18 amino acids. Germline V CDR1 and CDR2: LGHDT, YNNKEL (reference sequence). V lost 4 bases and J lost 0; bases outside the gene matches: 13. The CDR3 DNA is TGTGCCAGCAGCCTCTCTACGGGACAGTCACTCAGCACAGATACGCAGTATTTT. Encoded protein: CASSLSTGQSLSTDTQYF.

The sample holds many counts of this clonotype. The chain has TRBV11-2 and TRBJ2-3, with TRBD2 matching 7 bases. Losses at the gene ends were 5 bases for V and 2 bases for J; bases not matched to a gene: 10. The CDR3 loop spans 16 amino acids. Per germline, CDR1 SGHAT and CDR2 FQNNGV. The CDR3 nucleotides are TGTGCCAGCAGCCCATGGCTAGCGGAACACACAGATACGCAGTATTTT. Amino acids: CASSPWLAEHTDTQYF.

This clonotype was found many times. V usage is TRBV3-1 and J usage is TRBJ1-1; D uncertain. Between the trimmed V and J ends, which lost 1 base and 0 bases, there was a span of 6 bases. Germline V gene sequence: CDR1 LGHDT, CDR2 YNNKEL (reference sequence). There are 14 residues in the CDR3. CDR3 in amino acids: CASSQGWVNTEAFF. CDR3 DNA sequence: TGTGCCAGCAGCCAAGGATGGGTGAACACTGAAGCTTTCTTT.

This clonotype was observed at least ten times. The chain carries TRBV20-1 and TRBJ2-2, with D possibly TRBD2 on 5 matching bases. V shed 3 bases and J shed 7 bases, with 9 bases lying between them. The CDR3 extends over 12 amino acids. The germline V gene encodes CDR1 DFQATT and CDR2 SNEGSKA (reference sequence). The CDR3 region has the DNA TGCAGTGCTAGCGGGGTGGGCGGGGAGCTGTTTTTT. Translated, it gives CSASGVGGELFF.

This clonotype was seen repeatedly, ten times or more. J is TRBJ2-7 and V is TRBV28; 10 bases are shared with TRBD1. The CDR3 is made up of 15 amino acids. The V and J ends lost 8 bases and 2 bases, in that order; junction bases with no gene match: 9. The germline gives CDR1 MDHEN, CDR2 SYDVKM. The CDR3 loop is CASDDPGTGAYEQYF. The CDR3 bases are TGTGCCAGCGACGATCCCGGGACAGGGGCCTACGAGCAGTACTTC.

This clonotype was counted ten times or more. The chain joins TRBV2 to TRBJ2-1; TRBD1 aligns across 8 bases. V gave up 4 bases and J gave up 5 bases; unmatched junction bases: 4. The CDR3 length is 14 residues. The germline gives CDR1 SNHLY, CDR2 FYNNEI. CDR3 residues: CASSARTGNNEQFF. The DNA of the CDR3 is TGTGCCAGCAGTGCTAGGACAGGGAACAATGAGCAGTTCTTC. The full variable domain, its missing parts supplied by reference TRBV2 and TRBJ2-1, is EPEVTQTPSHQVTQMGQEVILRCVPISNHLYFYWYRQILGQKVEFLVSFYNNEISEKSEIFDDQFSVERPDGSNFTLKIRSTKLEDSAMYFCASSARTGNNEQFFGPGTRLTVL.

This clonotype was counted at least ten times. The chain has TRBV12-3 or TRBV12-4 and TRBJ1-1, with D perhaps matching TRBD1 (5 bases). Trimming pared 6 bases from V and 0 bases from J, leaving 17 bases between. The length of the CDR3 is 16 residues. CDR3 in amino acids: CASSFGGAAMNTEAFF. In DNA form, the CDR3 reads TGTGCCAGCAGCTTCGGAGGGGCAGCGATGAACACTGAAGCTTTCTTT.

The V call is TRBV29-1, the J call TRBJ2-2, with D unclear. The CDR3 totals 14 residues. The germline V gene encodes CDR1 SQVTM and CDR2 ANQGSEA. V dropped 4 bases and J dropped 1 base, with 10 bases sitting between them. DNA for the CDR3: TGCAGCGTTGCCGGAACTTTGAACACCGGGGAGCTGTTTTTT. Protein sequence: CSVAGTLNTGELFF.

This clonotype was seen ten or more times. V and J are TRBV12-3 or TRBV12-4 and TRBJ1-2; D remains unclear. The ends were cut back, 0 bases at V and 5 bases at J, with 16 bases in the middle. The CDR3 length is 16 residues. DNA of the CDR3: TGTGCCAGCAGTTTAGCAGCGACAAGGGTAAATTATGGCTACACCTTC. It specifies CASSLAATRVNYGYTF.

CDR3 protein: CASSDVLAGATDTQYF. The CDR3 DNA sequence: TGTGCCAGCAGTGACGTACTAGCGGGGGCCACAGATACGCAGTATTTT. The chain employs TRBV2 and TRBJ2-3, with TRBD2 matching over 11 bases. The CDR3 length is 16 residues. The ends lost 3 bases at V and 2 bases at J; junction bases unmatched: 4. Germline V lookup: CDR1 SNHLY, CDR2 FYNNEI.

On this clonotype: A much larger clone sits a single nucleotide away, making a read error possible. The chain carries TRBV9 and TRBJ2-7; D remains ambiguous. The germline CDR1 and CDR2 sequences are SGDLS and YYNGEE. The CDR3 runs to 11 residues. The V and J ends lost 3 bases and 10 bases respectively, with 11 bases between them. The CDR3, as DNA: TGTGCCAGCAGCGACGACTGGGGACAGTACTTC. Its translation is CASSDDWGQYF.

At least ten counts were recorded for this clonotype. V gene TRBV27 combines with J gene TRBJ1-2; TRBD1 matches at 7 bases. With V trimmed by 5 bases and J by 4 bases, 10 bases remained unmatched. The CDR3 covers 15 residues. The germline V gene has CDR1 MNHEY and CDR2 SMNVEV (reference sequence). This CDR3 reads CASSPGSTGTYGYTF. As DNA, the CDR3 is TGTGCCAGCAGTCCAGGATCGACAGGGACCTATGGCTACACCTTC.

The V call is TRBV29-1, the J call TRBJ2-5, with D unclear. This CDR3 has 11 amino acids. Looked up from germline, CDR1 is SQVTM and CDR2 is ANQGSEA. Trimming removed 0 bases from V and 5 bases from J, with 4 bases in between. This chain's CDR3 is CSVEDLETQYF. Here the CDR3 DNA reads TGCAGCGTTGAAGATCTCGAGACCCAGTACTTC.